Listed below are T cell receptor beta chains from one sample, sequenced in a study of response to subunit inactivated influenza vaccine. A single record per CDR3 protein comes from TCRdb applying MiXCR to the RT-PCR reads. The sample yields more than 450,000 distinct CDR3 sequences, around 11% seen once. This sample was shared with a second study, whose subject was T cells expressing NK-cell markers.

Specimen: PBMCs from blood, collected on the day of vaccination. The receptor source for this set is a man aged 45-65 years who received an inactivated influenza vaccine. CDR3s include the opening cysteine and the closing phenylalanine or tryptophan. D genes are given only for firm matches. Some rows have no size entry. The others give once, few or many, or a class for an expanded clone.

j_gene,abundance,d_gene,v_gene,CDR3nt,CDR3aa
TRBJ2-1,NA,NA,TRBV15,TGTGCCACCAGCAGTAAGGAGACCTACAATGAGCAGTTCTTC,CATSSKETYNEQFF
TRBJ1-5,NA,NA,TRBV28,TGTGCCAGCAGTTTACGGTTAACGGGTCAGCCCCAGCATTTT,CASSLRLTGQPQHF
TRBJ2-7,NA,NA,TRBV21-1,TGTGCCAGCAGCAAAATTAGAGAGCATATTCCCTACGAGCAGTACTTC,CASSKIREHIPYEQYF
TRBJ1-4,few,NA,TRBV7-2,TGTGCCAGCAGCCAAGTTAAGGGAATTGGAGAAAAACTGTTTTTT,CASSQVKGIGEKLFF
TRBJ2-1,many,TRBD2,TRBV6-2/TRBV6-3,TGTGCCAGCAGGTTAGCGGGAGGGTCCTACAATGAGCAGTTCTTC,CASRLAGGSYNEQFF
TRBJ2-7,few,NA,TRBV20-1,TGCAGTGCTGCCACGGGGCAGGGAACCTACGAGCAGTACTTC,CSAATGQGTYEQYF
TRBJ2-5,many,NA,TRBV12-3/TRBV12-4,TGTGCCAGCAGCTCAGACCGGAGTGATAGAGAGACCCAGTACTTC,CASSSDRSDRETQYF
TRBJ2-3,few,NA,TRBV4-2,TGTGCCAGCAGCCAAGGGGCAGGGGATTCGGATACGCAGTATTTT,CASSQGAGDSDTQYF
TRBJ2-1,few,NA,TRBV29-1,TGCAGTACCGAGGAGTCGTACAATGAGCAGTTCTTC,CSTEESYNEQFF
TRBJ2-5,NA,NA,TRBV5-1,TGCGCCAGCAGCCCCCTTGGTTATGGGGGAGGTCAAGAGACCCAGTACTTC,CASSPLGYGGGQETQYF
TRBJ2-1,NA,NA,TRBV2,TGTGCCAGCTATAGCCACTCCTACAATGAGCAGTTCTTC,CASYSHSYNEQFF
TRBJ1-5,NA,NA,TRBV9,TGTGCCAGCAGCAGGGCCGACGACAAACAGCCCCAGCATTTT,CASSRADDKQPQHF
TRBJ2-1,NA,NA,TRBV20-1,TGCAGTGCTAGATCTACAGACAATGAGCAGTTCTTC,CSARSTDNEQFF
TRBJ1-2,few,NA,TRBV5-1,TGCGCCAGCAGCTTTCAGGGGATGGAAGGCTACACCTTC,CASSFQGMEGYTF
TRBJ1-6,NA,NA,TRBV7-2,TGTGCCAGCAGGATTGCGGATTCACCCCTCCACTTT,CASRIADSPLHF
TRBJ2-2,many,TRBD2,TRBV6-1,TGTGCCAGCAGTCGCCCCGGACTAGCGGTCGGGGAGCTGTTTTTT,CASSRPGLAVGELFF
TRBJ2-1,few,TRBD2,TRBV14,TGTGCCAGCAGCCAGGGACTAGTCGATGAGCAGTTCTTC,CASSQGLVDEQFF
TRBJ2-1,few,TRBD2,TRBV7-8,TGTGCCAGCAGTCCGGAGCGGGGAACGTCTTACAATGAGCAGTTCTTC,CASSPERGTSYNEQFF
TRBJ2-1,NA,TRBD2,TRBV6-2/TRBV6-3,TGTGCCAGCAGTTACATCCCTGGCGGGGGCTCCTACAATGAGCAGTTCTTC,CASSYIPGGGSYNEQFF
TRBJ2-2,few,NA,TRBV27,TGTGCCAGCAGTTTACGGGGTAGGGCCGGGGAGCTGTTTTTT,CASSLRGRAGELFF
TRBJ2-7,NA,NA,TRBV3-1,TGTGCCAGCAGCCACCCCGGGACTGGTTTCTACGAGCAGTACTTC,CASSHPGTGFYEQYF
TRBJ2-1,NA,NA,TRBV20-1,TGCAGTGCTAGTCCTCAGATTAAAAAAAAGGGCAATGAGCAGTTCTTC,CSASPQIKKKGNEQFF
TRBJ2-1,few,TRBD1,TRBV4-1,TGCGCCAGCAGCCGGTCGATCGGGACAGGGTTCGATGAGCAGTTCTTC,CASSRSIGTGFDEQFF